Detailed here is one T cell receptor (beta chain). The data belong to a study of technical replicates of blood from several donors. Assay used: immunoSEQ multiplex PCR; TCRdb lists only in-frame clones, some missing. Of almost 90,000 clones in the sample, 85% to 95% are singletons; the top ten hold more than 0.3%. The CDR3 sequence is 17 residues long. Germline CDR1 SGHDT, CDR2 YYEEEE. The V gene lost 1 base and the J gene lost 6 bases, with 20 bases spanning the gap. The sample taken for sequencing was T cells isolated from PBMCs. The clonotype was recovered from a human donor in good health. V gene TRBV5-6 combines with J gene TRBJ1-5; possible D gene TRBD1, 5 bases. The CDR3 reads CASSLFNAQGQLQPQHF. CDR3 in DNA: TGTGCCAGCAGCTTGTTTAATGCGCAGGGTCAGCTTCAGCCCCAGCATTTT.